This T cell receptor (beta chain) stems from a study of CD8 T cells in Susac syndrome. Trimming left V 4 bases short and J 1 base short, with 7 bases between. CDR3 length equals 13 residues. Germline loops: CDR1 MNHEY, CDR2 SVGAGI. Random hexamers were used to reverse transcribe an amount of roughly 0.45 to 1 ug RNA. An immunoSEQ multiplex PCR generated amplified TCR beta CDR3 products spanning 54 Vbeta and 13 Jbeta. One entry per CDR3 protein, called by TCRdb with MiXCR from the immunoSEQ multiplex PCR reads. The sample shows about 81,000 distinct CDR3 sequences, 94% of them seen only once. The sample consisted of CD8+ T cells from PBMCs. This sequence joins TRBV6-5 and TRBJ1-1, with no clear D. The sequence came from a human donor with Susac syndrome. The CDR3: CASSSRTNTEAFF. The CDR3 DNA follows: TGTGCCAGCAGTTCCCGGACGAACACTGAAGCTTTCTTT.